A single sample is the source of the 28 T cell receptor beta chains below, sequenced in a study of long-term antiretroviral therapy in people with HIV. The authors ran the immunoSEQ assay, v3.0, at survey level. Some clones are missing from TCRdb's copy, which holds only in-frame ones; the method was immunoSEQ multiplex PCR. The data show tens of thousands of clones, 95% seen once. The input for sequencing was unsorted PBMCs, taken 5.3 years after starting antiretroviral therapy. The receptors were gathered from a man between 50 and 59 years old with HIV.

The CDR3 region has the DNA TGTGCCAGCAGCCCAGCAGGGGTTCACGAGCAGTACTTC. The encoded protein is CASSPAGVHEQYF. The rearrangement joins TRBV7-2 to TRBJ2-7; D may be TRBD1 (6 bases). CDR3 length equals 13 residues. Germline CDR1 and CDR2: SGHTA and FQGNSA. V lost 5 bases and J 5 bases, leaving 13 bases between the germline ends. Using reference TRBV7-2 and TRBJ2-7 for the parts outside the CDR3, the full variable domain is GAGVSQSPSNKVTEKGKDVELRCDPISGHTALYWYRQSLGQGLEFLIYFQGNSAPDKSGLPSDRFSAERTGGSVSTLTIQRTQQEDSAVYLCASSPAGVHEQYFGPGTRLTVT.

For the CDR3, the DNA is TGTGCCAGCAGTCTGGACAGCCCAGAGGACACTGAAGCTTTCTTT. This codes for CASSLDSPEDTEAFF. The chain is built from TRBV6-1 and TRBJ1-1; D might be TRBD1 (6 bases). Trimming left V 5 bases short and J 3 bases short, with 16 bases between. Germline loops: CDR1 MNHNS, CDR2 SASEGT. The CDR3 loop spans 15 amino acids.

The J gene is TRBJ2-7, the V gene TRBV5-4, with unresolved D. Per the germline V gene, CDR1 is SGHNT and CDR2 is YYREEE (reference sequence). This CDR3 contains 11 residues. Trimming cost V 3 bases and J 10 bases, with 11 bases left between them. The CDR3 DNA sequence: TGTGCCAGCAGCTCCCTCGGGCTCCAGTACTTC. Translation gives CASSSLGLQYF.

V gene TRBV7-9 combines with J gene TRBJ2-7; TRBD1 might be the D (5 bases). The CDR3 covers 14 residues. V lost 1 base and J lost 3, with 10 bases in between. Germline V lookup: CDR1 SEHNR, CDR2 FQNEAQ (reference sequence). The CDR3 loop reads CASSLVGDSYEQYF. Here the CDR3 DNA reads TGTGCCAGCAGCTTAGTAGGCGACAGCTACGAGCAGTACTTC.

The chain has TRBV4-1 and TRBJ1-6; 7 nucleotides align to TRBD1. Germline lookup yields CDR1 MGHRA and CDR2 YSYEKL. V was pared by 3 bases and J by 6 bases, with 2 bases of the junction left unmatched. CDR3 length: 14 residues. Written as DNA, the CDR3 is TGCGCCAGCAGCCAGGACAGGTTTAATTCACCCCTCCACTTT. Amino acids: CASSQDRFNSPLHF.

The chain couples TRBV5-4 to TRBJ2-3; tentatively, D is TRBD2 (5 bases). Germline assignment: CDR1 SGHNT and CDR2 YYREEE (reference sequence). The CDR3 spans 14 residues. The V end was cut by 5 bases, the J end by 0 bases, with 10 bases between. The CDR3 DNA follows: TGTGCCAGCAGGCGGGCGGCTAGCACAGATACGCAGTATTTT. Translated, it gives CASRRAASTDTQYF.

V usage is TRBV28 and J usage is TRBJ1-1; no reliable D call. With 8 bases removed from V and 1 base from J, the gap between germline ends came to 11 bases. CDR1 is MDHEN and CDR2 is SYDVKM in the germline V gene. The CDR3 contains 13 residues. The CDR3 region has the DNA TGTGCCAGCTTAAGGACGGGGAACACTGAAGCTTTCTTT. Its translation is CASLRTGNTEAFF.

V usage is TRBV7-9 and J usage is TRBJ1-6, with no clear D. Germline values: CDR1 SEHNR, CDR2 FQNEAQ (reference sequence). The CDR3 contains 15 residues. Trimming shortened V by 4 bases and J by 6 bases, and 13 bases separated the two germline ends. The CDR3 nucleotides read TGTGCCAGCAGCTCGGTCAATACTCCTAATTCACCCCTCCACTTT. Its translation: CASSSVNTPNSPLHF.

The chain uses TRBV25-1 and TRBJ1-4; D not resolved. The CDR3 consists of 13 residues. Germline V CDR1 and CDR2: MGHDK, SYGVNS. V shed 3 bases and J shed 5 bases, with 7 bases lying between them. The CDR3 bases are TGTGCCAGCAGTGAGGGCAGGAATGAAAAACTGTTTTTT. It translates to CASSEGRNEKLFF.

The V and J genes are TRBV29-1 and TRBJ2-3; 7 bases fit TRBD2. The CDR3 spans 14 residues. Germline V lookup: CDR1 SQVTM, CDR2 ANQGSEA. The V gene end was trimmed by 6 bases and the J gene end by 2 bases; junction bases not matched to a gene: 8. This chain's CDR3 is CSVAGRGTTDTQYF. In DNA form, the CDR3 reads TGCAGCGTGGCGGGGCGGGGGACCACAGATACGCAGTATTTT.

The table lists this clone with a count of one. CDR3 DNA: TGTGCCAGCAGCTTAGCGGATAGAGGGTTAAACACCATATATTTT. This sequence encodes CASSLADRGLNTIYF. The V and J genes are TRBV7-2 and TRBJ1-3; D unclear. CDR3 length equals 15 residues. V lost 0 bases and J lost 6, with 12 bases in between. From germline, CDR1 is SGHTA and CDR2 FQGNSA.

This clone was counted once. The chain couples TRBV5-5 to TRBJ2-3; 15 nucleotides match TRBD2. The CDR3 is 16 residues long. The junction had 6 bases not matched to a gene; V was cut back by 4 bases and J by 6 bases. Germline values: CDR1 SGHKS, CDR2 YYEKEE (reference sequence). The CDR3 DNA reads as TGTGCCAGCAGCATTGGGACTAGCGGGGGGAGGGATACGCAGTATTTT. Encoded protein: CASSIGTSGGRDTQYF.

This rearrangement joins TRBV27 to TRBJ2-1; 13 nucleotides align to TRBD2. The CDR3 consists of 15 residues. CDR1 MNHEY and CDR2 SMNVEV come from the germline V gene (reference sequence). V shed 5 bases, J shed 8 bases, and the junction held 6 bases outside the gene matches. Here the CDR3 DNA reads TGTGCCAGCAGTCTCACTAGCGGGGGGGTGCATGAGCAGTTCTTC. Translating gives CASSLTSGGVHEQFF.

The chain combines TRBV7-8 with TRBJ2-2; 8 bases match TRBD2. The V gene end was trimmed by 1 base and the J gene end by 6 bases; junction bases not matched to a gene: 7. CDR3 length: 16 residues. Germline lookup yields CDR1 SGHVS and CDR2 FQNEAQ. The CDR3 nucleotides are TGTGCCAGCAGCTTAGAACGAGCGGGGGTGGCCGGGGAGCTGTTTTTT. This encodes CASSLERAGVAGELFF.

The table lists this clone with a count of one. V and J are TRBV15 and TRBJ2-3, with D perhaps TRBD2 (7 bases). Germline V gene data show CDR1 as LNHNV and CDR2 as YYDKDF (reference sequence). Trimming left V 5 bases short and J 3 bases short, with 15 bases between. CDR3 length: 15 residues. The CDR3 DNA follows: TGTGCCACCAGCCAGGGTGGGGGGGCAACAGATACGCAGTATTTT. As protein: CATSQGGGATDTQYF. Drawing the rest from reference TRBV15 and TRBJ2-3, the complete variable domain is DAMVIQNPRYQVTQFGKPVTLSCSQTLNHNVMYWYQQKSSQAPKLLFHYYDKDFNNEADTPDNFQSRRPNTSFCFLDIRSPGLGDTAMYLCATSQGGGATDTQYFGPGTRLTVL.

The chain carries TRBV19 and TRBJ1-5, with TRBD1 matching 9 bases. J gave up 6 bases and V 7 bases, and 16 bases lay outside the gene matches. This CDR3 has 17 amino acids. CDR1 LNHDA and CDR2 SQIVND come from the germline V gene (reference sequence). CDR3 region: CASTPIGQGPLGQPQHF. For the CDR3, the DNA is TGTGCCAGTACCCCGATTGGACAGGGGCCCCTCGGTCAGCCCCAGCATTTT.

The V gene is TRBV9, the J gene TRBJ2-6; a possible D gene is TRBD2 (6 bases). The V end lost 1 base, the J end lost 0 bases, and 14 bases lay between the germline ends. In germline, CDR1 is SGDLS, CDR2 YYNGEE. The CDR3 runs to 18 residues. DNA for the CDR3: TGTGCCAGCAGCGTACCCCGGACGGGGGTCTCTGGGGCCAACGTCCTGACTTTC. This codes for CASSVPRTGVSGANVLTF.

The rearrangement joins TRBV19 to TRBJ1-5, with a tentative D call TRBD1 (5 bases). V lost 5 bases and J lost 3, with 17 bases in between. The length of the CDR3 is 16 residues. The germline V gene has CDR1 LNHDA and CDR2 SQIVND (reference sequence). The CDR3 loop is CASSDHRTYNNQPQHF. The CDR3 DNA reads TGTGCCAGTAGTGATCACAGGACGTATAACAATCAGCCCCAGCATTTT.

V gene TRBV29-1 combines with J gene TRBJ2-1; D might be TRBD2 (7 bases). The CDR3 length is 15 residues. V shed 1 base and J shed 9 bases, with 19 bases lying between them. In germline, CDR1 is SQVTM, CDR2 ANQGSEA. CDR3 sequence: CSVEAGRGADGEQFF. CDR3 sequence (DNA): TGCAGCGTTGAAGCAGGGAGGGGGGCCGACGGTGAGCAGTTCTTC.

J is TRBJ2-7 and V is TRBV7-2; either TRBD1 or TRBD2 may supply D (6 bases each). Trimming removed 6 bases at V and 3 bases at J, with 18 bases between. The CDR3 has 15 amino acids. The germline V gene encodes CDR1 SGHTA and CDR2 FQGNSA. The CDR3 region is CASSKGGSGFYEQYF. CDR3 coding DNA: TGTGCCAGCAGTAAGGGGGGATCCGGGTTCTACGAGCAGTACTTC.

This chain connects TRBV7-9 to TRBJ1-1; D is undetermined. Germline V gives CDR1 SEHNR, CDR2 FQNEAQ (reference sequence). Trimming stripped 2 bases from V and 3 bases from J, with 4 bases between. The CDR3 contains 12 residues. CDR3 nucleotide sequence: TGTGCCAGCAGCTTAAGGTACACTGAAGCTTTCTTT. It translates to CASSLRYTEAFF. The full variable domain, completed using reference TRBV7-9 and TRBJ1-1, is DTGVSQNPRHKITKRGQNVTFRCDPISEHNRLYWYRQTLGQGPEFLTYFQNEAQLEKSRLLSDRFSAERPKGSFSTLEIQRTEQGDSAMYLCASSLRYTEAFFGQGTRLTVV.

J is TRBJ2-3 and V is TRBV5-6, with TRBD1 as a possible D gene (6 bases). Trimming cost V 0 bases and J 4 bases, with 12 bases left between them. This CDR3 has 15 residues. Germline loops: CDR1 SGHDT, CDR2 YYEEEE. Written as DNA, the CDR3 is TGTGCCAGCAGCTTGGGTAGGGGGTCGGCAGATACGCAGTATTTT. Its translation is CASSLGRGSADTQYF.

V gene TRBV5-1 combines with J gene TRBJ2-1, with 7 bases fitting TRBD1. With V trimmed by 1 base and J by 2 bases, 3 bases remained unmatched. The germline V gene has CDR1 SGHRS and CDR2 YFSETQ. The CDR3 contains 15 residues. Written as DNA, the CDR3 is TGCGCCAGCAGCTTGCACACAGGGGCCTACAATGAGCAGTTCTTC. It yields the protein CASSLHTGAYNEQFF.

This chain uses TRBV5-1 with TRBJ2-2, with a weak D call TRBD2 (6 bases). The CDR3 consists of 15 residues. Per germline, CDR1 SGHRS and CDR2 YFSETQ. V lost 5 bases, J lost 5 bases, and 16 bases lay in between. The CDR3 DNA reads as TGCGCCAGCAGTTCCGGGGGACCCTCGACCGGGGAGCTGTTTTTT. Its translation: CASSSGGPSTGELFF.

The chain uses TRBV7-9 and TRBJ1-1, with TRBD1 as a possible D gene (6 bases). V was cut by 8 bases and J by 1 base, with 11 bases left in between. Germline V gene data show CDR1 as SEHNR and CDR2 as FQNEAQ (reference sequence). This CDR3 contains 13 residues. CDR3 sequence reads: CASQRQANTEAFF. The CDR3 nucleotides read TGTGCCAGCCAGAGACAGGCGAACACTGAAGCTTTCTTT.

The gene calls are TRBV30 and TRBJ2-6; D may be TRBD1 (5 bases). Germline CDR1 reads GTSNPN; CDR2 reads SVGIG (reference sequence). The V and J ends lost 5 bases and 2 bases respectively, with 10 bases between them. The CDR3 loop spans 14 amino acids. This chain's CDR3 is CAWGQGTGANVLTF. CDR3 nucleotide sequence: TGTGCCTGGGGACAAGGGACTGGGGCCAACGTCCTGACTTTC.

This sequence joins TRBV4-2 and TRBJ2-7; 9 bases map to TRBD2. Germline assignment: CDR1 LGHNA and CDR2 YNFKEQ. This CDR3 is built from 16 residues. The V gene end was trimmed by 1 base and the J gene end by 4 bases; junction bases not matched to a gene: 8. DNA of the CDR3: TGTGCCAGCAGCCAAGGCCCTGCGGGGGGGCCTTACGAGCAGTACTTC. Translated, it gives CASSQGPAGGPYEQYF.

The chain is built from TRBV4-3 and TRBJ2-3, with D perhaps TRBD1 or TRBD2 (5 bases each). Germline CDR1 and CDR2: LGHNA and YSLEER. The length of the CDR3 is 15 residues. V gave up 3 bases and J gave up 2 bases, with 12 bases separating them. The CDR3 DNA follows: TGCGCCAGCAGCCAGGGGACCCTATTCACAGATACGCAGTATTTT. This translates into CASSQGTLFTDTQYF.